The T cell receptor (beta chain) described here comes from a study of T cell responses to AZD1222 COVID-19 vaccine. There are a few counts of this clone. Assay used: immunoSEQ multiplex PCR; TCRdb lists only in-frame clones, some missing. The sample shows 150,000 to 180,000 clones, 90% of them seen only once. CDR3 length: 16 residues. V lost 9 bases and J 0 bases, leaving 18 bases between the germline ends. Germline CDR1 is SGHTA and CDR2 is FQGNSA. Here the sequenced sample was peripheral blood, taken on day 0 of AZD1222 vaccination. This sequence originates from an adult in good health. The J gene is TRBJ2-1, the V gene TRBV7-2; TRBD2 is a possible D gene (7 bases). Here the CDR3 reads CASPLVGGASYNEQFF. The CDR3, as DNA: TGTGCCAGTCCCCTAGTAGGGGGGGCCTCCTACAATGAGCAGTTCTTC. The full variable domain, in which reference TRBV7-2 and TRBJ2-1 provide the parts outside the CDR3, is GAGVSQSPSNKVTEKGKDVELRCDPISGHTALYWYRQSLGQGLEFLIYFQGNSAPDKSGLPSDRFSAERTGGSVSTLTIQRTQQEDSAVYLCASPLVGGASYNEQFFGPGTRLTVL.